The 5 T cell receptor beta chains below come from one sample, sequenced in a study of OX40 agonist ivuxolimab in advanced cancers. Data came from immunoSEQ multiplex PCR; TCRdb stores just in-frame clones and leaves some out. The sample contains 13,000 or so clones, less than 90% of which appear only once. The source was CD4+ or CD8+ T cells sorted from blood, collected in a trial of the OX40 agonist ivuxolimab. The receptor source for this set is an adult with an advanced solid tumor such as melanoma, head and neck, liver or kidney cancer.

CDR3 in amino acids: CASSFTSEDTQYF. CDR3 DNA sequence: TGTGCCAGCAGTTTCACTAGCGAGGATACGCAGTATTTT. V is TRBV6-4 and J is TRBJ2-3; 7 bases agree with TRBD2. Germline V gene sequence: CDR1 MRHNA, CDR2 SNTAGT. This CDR3 region has 13 residues. Germline trimming cut 5 bases from V and 6 bases from J; bases unmatched to any gene: 5.

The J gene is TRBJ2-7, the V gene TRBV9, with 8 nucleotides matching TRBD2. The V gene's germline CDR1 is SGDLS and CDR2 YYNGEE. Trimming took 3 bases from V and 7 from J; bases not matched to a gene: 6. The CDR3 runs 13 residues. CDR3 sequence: CASSAAGAGEQYF. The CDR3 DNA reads TGTGCCAGCAGCGCAGCGGGAGCTGGGGAGCAGTACTTC.

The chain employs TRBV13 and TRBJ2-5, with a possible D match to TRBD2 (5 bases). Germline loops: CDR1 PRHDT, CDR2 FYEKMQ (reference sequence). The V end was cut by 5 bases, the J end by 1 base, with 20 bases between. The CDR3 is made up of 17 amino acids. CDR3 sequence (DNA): TGTGCCAGCAGCCAAGACTGGGGTGGACTCCTCCAAGAGACCCAGTACTTC. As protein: CASSQDWGGLLQETQYF.

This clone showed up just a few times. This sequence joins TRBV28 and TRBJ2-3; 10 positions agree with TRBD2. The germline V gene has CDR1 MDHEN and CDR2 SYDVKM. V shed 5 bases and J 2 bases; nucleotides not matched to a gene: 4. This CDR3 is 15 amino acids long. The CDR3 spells CASSRGLADTDTQYF. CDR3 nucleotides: TGTGCCAGCAGTAGAGGACTAGCGGACACAGATACGCAGTATTTT.

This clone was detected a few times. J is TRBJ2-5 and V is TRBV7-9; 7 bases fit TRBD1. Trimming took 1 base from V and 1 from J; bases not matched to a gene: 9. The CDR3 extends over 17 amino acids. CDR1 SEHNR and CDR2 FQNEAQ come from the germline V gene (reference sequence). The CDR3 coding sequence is TGTGCCAGCAGCTTAGACGACAGGGCTATACTCCAAGAGACCCAGTACTTC. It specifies CASSLDDRAILQETQYF.